Below, 28 T cell receptor beta chains from the same sample are listed, as sequenced in a study of identical twins. One entry per CDR3 protein, called by TCRdb with MiXCR from the 5' RACE reads. This sample carries hundreds of thousands of distinct CDR3 sequences, approximately 6% of them seen once, and the ten largest clones take roughly 1.6%. Source material: naive T cells sorted from blood. The receptor set was obtained from a man between 18 and 29 years old in good health.

This clonotype was picked up many times. The chain employs TRBV12-3 or TRBV12-4 and TRBJ1-5; 10 bases fit TRBD1. This CDR3 has 15 residues. The trim removed 5 bases at V and 6 bases at J, leaving 7 bases unmatched. CDR3 nucleotides: TGTGCCAGCAGTAGGACAGGGGGTTTTAGTCAGCCCCAGCATTTT. Translating it yields CASSRTGGFSQPQHF.

This clonotype was observed many times. The gene calls are TRBV9 and TRBJ1-5; D might be TRBD1 (5 bases). The germline CDR1 and CDR2 sequences are SGDLS and YYNGEE. The V and J ends lost 3 bases and 5 bases respectively, with 9 bases between them. The CDR3 loop spans 13 amino acids. The CDR3 is CASSARGDQPQHF. The CDR3 region has the DNA TGTGCCAGCAGCGCGCGGGGGGATCAGCCCCAGCATTTT.

This clonotype was observed a handful of times. The chain carries TRBV7-7 and TRBJ2-2, with TRBD1 matching over 9 bases. The germline V gene has CDR1 SSHAT and CDR2 FNYEAQ (reference sequence). The CDR3 contains 18 residues. V lost 0 bases and J lost 4; bases outside the gene matches: 9. This chain's CDR3 is CASSLALGQGRGTGELFF. CDR3 nucleotides: TGTGCCAGCAGCTTAGCCCTTGGACAGGGGAGGGGCACCGGGGAGCTGTTTTTT.

Only a few counts were recorded for this clonotype. V usage is TRBV18 and J usage is TRBJ2-5, with D unclear. This CDR3 has 11 residues. V lost 2 bases and J 7 bases, leaving 5 bases between the germline ends. Germline CDR1 reads KGHSH; CDR2 reads LQKENI. This CDR3 reads CASSPEVTQYF. In DNA, the CDR3 is TGTGCCAGCTCACCAGAGGTGACCCAGTACTTC. The variable domain in full, completed from reference TRBV18 and TRBJ2-5, reads NAGVMQNPRHLVRRRGQEARLRCSPMKGHSHVYWYRQLPEEGLKFMVYLQKENIIDESGMPKERFSAEFPKEGPSILRIQQVVRGDSAAYFCASSPEVTQYFGPGTRLLVL.

As for this clonotype: Given a much more abundant clone one base away, this may be a read error. The chain employs TRBV25-1 and TRBJ2-5; D is unclear. V was shortened by 3 bases and J by 4 bases, with 3 bases between the two germline ends. The CDR3 is made up of 11 amino acids. CDR1 and CDR2 from the germline V gene are MGHDK and SYGVNS. The CDR3 nucleotides read TGTGCCAGCAGTGAGATAGAGACCCAGTACTTC. This translates into CASSEIETQYF.

The table lists this clonotype with a few counts. The gene calls are TRBV7-6 and TRBJ2-3; 8 bases are shared with TRBD2. This CDR3 is 15 amino acids long. The germline gives CDR1 SGHVS, CDR2 FNYEAQ. Trimming at V came to 3 bases and at J to 4 bases, leaving 6 bases not matched to a gene. The chain's CDR3 is CASSFSGGAADTQYF. DNA of the CDR3: TGTGCCAGCAGCTTCAGCGGGGGAGCGGCAGATACGCAGTATTTT.

This clonotype appeared many times. The V and J genes are TRBV7-9 and TRBJ2-6, with D perhaps TRBD1 (5 bases). This CDR3 contains 15 residues. Germline CDR1 and CDR2: SEHNR and FQNEAQ (reference sequence). Trimming took 7 bases from V and 2 from J, leaving 12 bases between them. CDR3 coding DNA: TGTGCCAGCACTATAAAGGGGCCTGGGGCCAACGTCCTGACTTTC. It encodes CASTIKGPGANVLTF.

The rearrangement joins TRBV4-2 to TRBJ2-1; TRBD2 matches at 11 bases. The CDR3 spans 17 residues. Germline lookup yields CDR1 LGHNA and CDR2 YNFKEQ. The ends lost 1 base at V and 9 bases at J; junction bases unmatched: 11. For the CDR3, the DNA is TGTGCCAGCAGCCAAGCCCGTCCCACTAGCGGGGGTGGTGAGCAGTTCTTC. Translated: CASSQARPTSGGGEQFF.

Ten or more counts support this clonotype. The chain combines TRBV12-3 or TRBV12-4 with TRBJ2-2, with TRBD2 as a possible D gene (5 bases). The CDR3 sequence is 13 residues long. The ends were cut back, 6 bases at V and 6 bases at J, with 11 bases in the middle. The CDR3 region is CASRRVEAGELFF. CDR3 DNA: TGTGCCAGCAGGCGGGTTGAGGCCGGGGAGCTGTTTTTT.

This clonotype was picked up many times. This chain joins TRBV29-1 and TRBJ2-5; the D is unclear. The ends were cut back, 7 bases at V and 5 bases at J, with 14 bases in the middle. The germline CDR1 and CDR2 sequences are SQVTM and ANQGSEA. This CDR3 is built from 12 residues. CDR3 nucleotides: TGCAGCGCGACCGAGAATGCGGAGACCCAGTACTTC. It yields the protein CSATENAETQYF. The full variable domain, completed using reference TRBV29-1 and TRBJ2-5, is SAVISQKPSRDICQRGTSLTIQCQVDSQVTMMFWYRQQPGQSLTLIATANQGSEATYESGFVIDKFPISRPNLTFSTLTVSNMSPEDSSIYLCSATENAETQYFGPGTRLLVL.

Turning to this clonotype: A much larger clone sits a single nucleotide away, making a read error possible. The chain recombines TRBV20-1 with TRBJ2-3; 7 bases map to TRBD1. The CDR3 runs to 12 residues. Germline CDR1 DFQATT, CDR2 SNEGSKA (reference sequence). The CDR3 DNA is TGCAGTGCTAGTCCGCCGGGACAGATCCCGGATTTT. Residues: CSASPPGQIPDF.

There are many counts of this clonotype. The V and J genes are TRBV5-6 and TRBJ2-7, with 8 bases lining up with TRBD1. Germline V gene lookup returns CDR1 SGHDT and CDR2 YYEEEE. This CDR3 is built from 13 residues. The junction had 6 bases not matched to a gene; V was cut back by 4 bases and J by 6 bases. CDR3 region: CASSAKTGAEQYF. The CDR3 coding sequence is TGTGCCAGCAGCGCCAAGACAGGGGCCGAGCAGTACTTC.

There are a few counts of this clonotype. The genes are TRBV11-2 and TRBJ2-1; D may be TRBD2 (5 bases). Germline V gene sequence: CDR1 SGHAT, CDR2 FQNNGV. V was cut by 4 bases and J by 10 bases, with 11 bases left in between. The CDR3 has 12 amino acids. CDR3 nucleotide sequence: TGTGCCAGCAGCTCCACCGGACTCGAGCAGTTCTTC. Protein product: CASSSTGLEQFF.

A remark on this clonotype: Germline and junction disagree at one end, which may indicate a read error. This chain connects TRBV19 to TRBJ2-4; TRBD2 matches at 9 bases. Germline V gene sequence: CDR1 LNHDA, CDR2 SQIVND (reference sequence). The CDR3 runs 16 residues. CDR3 region: CASTPAEREAKNIQYF. In nucleotides, the CDR3 is TGTGCCAGTACCCCCGCGGAGCGGGAGGCCAAAAATATTCAGTACTTC.

The CDR3 spells CASSPWTGRPSNQPQHF. The CDR3, as DNA: TGTGCCAGCAGTCCTTGGACAGGGCGCCCCTCAAATCAGCCCCAGCATTTT. This chain links TRBV12-3 or TRBV12-4 with TRBJ1-5, with 8 bases fitting TRBD1. The CDR3 totals 17 residues. V dropped 5 bases and J dropped 4; count of bases not matched to a gene: 13.

This clonotype came up many times. The CDR3, as DNA: TGTGCCAGCAGGCAACTAGGGGCAGATACGCAGTATTTT. It specifies CASRQLGADTQYF. This chain connects TRBV12-3 or TRBV12-4 to TRBJ2-3, with D tentatively TRBD1 or TRBD2 (5 bases each). The ends were cut back, 6 bases at V and 4 bases at J, with 11 bases in the middle. CDR3 length: 13 residues.

This clonotype was seen many times. J is TRBJ1-2 and V is TRBV20-1; TRBD1 agrees at 7 bases. The CDR3 consists of 16 residues. CDR1 is DFQATT and CDR2 is SNEGSKA in the germline V gene (reference sequence). The CDR3 nucleotides are TGCGCCCGGGGGAGGTCCGACAGGGTTCAGCCGGGTGGCTACACCTTC. Its protein is CARGRSDRVQPGGYTF.

This clonotype occurred many times. The J gene is TRBJ2-1, the V gene TRBV7-2; possibly TRBD2 for D (6 bases). Germline V gene data show CDR1 as SGHTA and CDR2 as FQGNSA. This CDR3 is built from 16 residues. V lost 1 base and J 0 bases, leaving 10 bases between the germline ends. The CDR3 sequence: CASSLVGRSSYNEQFF. In nucleotides, the CDR3 is TGTGCCAGCAGCTTAGTCGGGAGAAGCTCCTACAATGAGCAGTTCTTC.

The J gene is TRBJ1-1, the V gene TRBV7-9; tentative D call: TRBD1 (5 bases). Germline loops: CDR1 SEHNR, CDR2 FQNEAQ (reference sequence). The CDR3 sequence is 13 residues long. V was clipped by 8 bases and J by 1 base, with 11 bases between them. The CDR3 DNA reads TGTGCCAGCCGGGTCGGGGGGAACACTGAAGCTTTCTTT. Protein: CASRVGGNTEAFF. Full variable domain (remainder filled in from reference TRBV7-9 and TRBJ1-1): DTGVSQNPRHKITKRGQNVTFRCDPISEHNRLYWYRQTLGQGPEFLTYFQNEAQLEKSRLLSDRFSAERPKGSFSTLEIQRTEQGDSAMYLCASRVGGNTEAFFGQGTRLTVV.

This clonotype was seen at least ten times. The rearrangement links TRBV25-1 to TRBJ2-1; perhaps TRBD2 as D (5 bases). Between the trimmed V and J ends, which lost 2 bases and 5 bases, there was a span of 16 bases. The CDR3 spans 16 residues. Germline CDR1 MGHDK, CDR2 SYGVNS. DNA of the CDR3: TGTGCCAGCAGTGAACTGACCGGGGATGTCAACAATGAGCAGTTCTTC. Encoded protein: CASSELTGDVNNEQFF.

This chain joins TRBV5-1 and TRBJ2-7; 7 bases are a match to TRBD1. The CDR3 is 14 amino acids. Germline loops: CDR1 SGHRS, CDR2 YFSETQ. V trimming: 1 base; J trimming: 6 bases; junction bases outside the gene matches: 7. CDR3 region: CASSLKGGKGEQYV. CDR3 DNA: TGCGCCAGCAGCTTGAAAGGGGGCAAGGGCGAGCAGTACGTC.

In its sample, this clonotype was seen a few times. This chain uses TRBV6-5 with TRBJ2-3; 13 bases are shared with TRBD2. This CDR3 has 18 residues. The trim removed 2 bases at V and 7 bases at J, leaving 12 bases unmatched. Germline assignment: CDR1 MNHEY and CDR2 SVGAGI. The CDR3 spells CASSYRTLGLAGEHTQYF. The CDR3 DNA is TGTGCCAGCAGTTACCGTACCCTAGGACTAGCGGGAGAGCATACGCAGTATTTT.

This clonotype occurred many times. J is TRBJ1-2 and V is TRBV10-3; D may be TRBD1 (5 bases). The CDR3 has 12 residues. Trimming shortened V by 6 bases and J by 3 bases, and 8 bases separated the two germline ends. Germline values: CDR1 ENHRY, CDR2 SYGVKD. CDR3 region: CAISDRDYGYTF. CDR3 DNA: TGTGCCATCAGCGACAGAGACTATGGCTACACCTTC.

On this clonotype: A much larger clone sits a single nucleotide away, making a read error possible. This chain connects TRBV5-1 to TRBJ2-1; perhaps TRBD2 as D (7 bases). The CDR3 sequence is 14 residues long. CDR1 SGHRS and CDR2 YFSETQ come from the germline V gene. Trimming removed 3 bases from V and 6 bases from J, with 13 bases in between. This CDR3 reads CASSWGASGNEQFF. The CDR3 bases are TGCGCCAGCAGCTGGGGGGCTAGCGGCAATGAGCAGTTCTTC.

This clonotype was found many times. V and J are TRBV10-3 and TRBJ1-2; 8 nucleotides match TRBD1. Trimming cost V 7 bases and J 8 bases; bases outside gene matches: 15. Germline V CDR1 and CDR2: ENHRY, SYGVKD. The CDR3 has 15 residues. Here the CDR3 reads CAITAQGASSGGYTF. The CDR3 region has the DNA TGTGCCATCACGGCCCAGGGGGCCTCGTCGGGCGGCTACACCTTC.

This clonotype has at least ten counts. V usage is TRBV6-5 and J usage is TRBJ2-1; 11 nucleotides agree with TRBD1. J lost 0 bases, V lost 2 bases, and 0 bases had no gene match. Germline V gene lookup returns CDR1 MNHEY and CDR2 SVGAGI. The CDR3 is made up of 16 amino acids. The CDR3 region is CASSYGTGGSYNEQFF. The DNA of the CDR3 is TGTGCCAGCAGTTACGGGACAGGGGGCTCCTACAATGAGCAGTTCTTC.

This clonotype was observed many times. The chain uses TRBV29-1 and TRBJ2-1; 8 nucleotides match TRBD2. The CDR3 length is 13 residues. V shed 7 bases and J 4 bases; nucleotides not matched to a gene: 6. Germline lookup yields CDR1 SQVTM and CDR2 ANQGSEA. CDR3 region: CSASGTSYNEQFF. The CDR3 coding sequence is TGCAGCGCCTCCGGGACTAGTTACAATGAGCAGTTCTTC.

J is TRBJ2-5 and V is TRBV7-9; TRBD1 might be the D (6 bases). The V end lost 1 base, the J end lost 2 bases, and 14 bases lay between the germline ends. Germline-derived CDR1 and CDR2 are SEHNR and FQNEAQ (reference sequence). CDR3 size: 16 residues. The DNA of the CDR3 is TGTGCCAGCAGCTTAGTCGGGTTGGGGGCACAAGAGACCCAGTACTTC. Translated, it gives CASSLVGLGAQETQYF.